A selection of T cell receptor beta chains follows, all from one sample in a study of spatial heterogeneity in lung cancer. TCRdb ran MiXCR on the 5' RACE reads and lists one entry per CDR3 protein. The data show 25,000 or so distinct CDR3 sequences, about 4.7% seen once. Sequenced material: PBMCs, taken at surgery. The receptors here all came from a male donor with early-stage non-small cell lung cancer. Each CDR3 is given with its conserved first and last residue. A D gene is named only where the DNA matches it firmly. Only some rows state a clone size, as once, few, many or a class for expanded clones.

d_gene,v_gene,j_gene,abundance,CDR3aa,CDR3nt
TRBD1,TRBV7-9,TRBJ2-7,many,CASSPPRGQGYEQYF,TGTGCCAGCAGCCCCCCCAGGGGACAGGGGTACGAGCAGTACTTC
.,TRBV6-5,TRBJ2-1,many,CASSRAGSSYNEQFF,TGTGCCAGCAGCAGAGCGGGCTCCTCCTACAATGAGCAGTTCTTC
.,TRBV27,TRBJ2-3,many,CASSLLSPPVTQYF,TGTGCCAGCAGTTTATTATCCCCCCCAGTCACGCAGTATTTT
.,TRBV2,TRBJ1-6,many,CASTLLPNSPLHF,TGTGCCAGCACGCTTCTCCCGAATTCACCCCTCCACTTT
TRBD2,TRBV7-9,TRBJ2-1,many,CASSFSGGYSDEQFF,TGTGCCAGCAGCTTTAGCGGGGGGTATTCCGATGAGCAGTTCTTC
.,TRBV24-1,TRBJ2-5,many,CATSDSPGETQYF,TGTGCCACCAGTGATTCTCCCGGGGAGACCCAGTACTTC
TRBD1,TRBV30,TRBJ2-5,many,CAWSRTGNPQETQYF,TGTGCCTGGAGTCGGACAGGGAACCCCCAAGAGACCCAGTACTTC
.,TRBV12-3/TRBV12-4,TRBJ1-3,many,CASSLLGAPSGNTIYF,TGTGCCAGCAGTTTGCTGGGGGCGCCTTCGGGAAACACCATATATTTT
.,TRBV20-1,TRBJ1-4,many,CSARIGGSENEKLFF,TGCAGTGCTCGAATCGGGGGGTCGGAAAATGAAAAACTGTTTTTT
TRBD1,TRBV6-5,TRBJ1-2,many,CASRGRDSHLYQYGYTF,TGTGCCAGCAGGGGCCGGGACAGCCATTTATATCAGTATGGCTACACCTTC
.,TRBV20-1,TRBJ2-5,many,CSATPPGGVVQETQYF,TGCAGTGCTACCCCCCCTGGTGGTGTGGTCCAAGAGACCCAGTACTTC
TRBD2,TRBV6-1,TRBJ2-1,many,CASSTGTSGNPRGEQFF,TGTGCCAGCAGTACGGGGACTAGCGGGAATCCTAGGGGTGAGCAGTTCTTC
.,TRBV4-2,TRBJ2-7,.,CASSQDTGISYEQYF,TGTGCCAGCAGCCAAGATACGGGGATATCCTACGAGCAGTACTTC
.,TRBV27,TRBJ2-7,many,CATFQPYSYEQYF,TGTGCCACCTTTCAACCCTACTCCTACGAGCAGTACTTC
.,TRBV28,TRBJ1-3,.,CASSLETVNTIYF,TGTGCCAGCAGTTTAGAGACGGTAAACACCATATATTTT
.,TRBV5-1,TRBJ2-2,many,CASSLGGNTGELFF,TGCGCCAGCAGCTTGGGCGGAAACACCGGGGAGCTGTTTTTT
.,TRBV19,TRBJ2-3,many,CASSISRHSDTQYF,TGTGCCAGTAGTATATCCAGGCATTCAGATACGCAGTATTTT